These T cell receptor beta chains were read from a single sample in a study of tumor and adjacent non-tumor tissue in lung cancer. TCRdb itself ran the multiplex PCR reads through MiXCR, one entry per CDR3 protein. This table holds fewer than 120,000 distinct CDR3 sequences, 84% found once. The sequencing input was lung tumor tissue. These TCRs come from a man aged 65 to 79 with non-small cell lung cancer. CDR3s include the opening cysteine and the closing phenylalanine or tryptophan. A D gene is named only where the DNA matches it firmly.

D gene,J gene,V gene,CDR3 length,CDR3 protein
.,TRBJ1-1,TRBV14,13,CASSQGPTGEAFF
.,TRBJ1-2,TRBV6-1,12,CVRSEMGREKTF
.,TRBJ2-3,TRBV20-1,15,CSARDLERGTDTQYF
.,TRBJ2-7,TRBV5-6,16,CASSSTPGRGSYKQYF
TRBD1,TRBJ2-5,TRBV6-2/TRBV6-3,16,CASSPRGQGTRESQYF
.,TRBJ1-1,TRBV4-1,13,CANNQGGRAEAFF
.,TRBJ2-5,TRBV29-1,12,CSVSSGVQTQYF
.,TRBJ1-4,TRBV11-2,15,CASSRSGTSNEKLFF
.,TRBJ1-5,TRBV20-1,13,CSARSGYNQPQHF
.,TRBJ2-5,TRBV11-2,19,CASSDTMRGTEGGGETQYF
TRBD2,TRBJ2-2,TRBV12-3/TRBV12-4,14,CASSFGLDTGELYF
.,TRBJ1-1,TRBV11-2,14,CASSLNWGGTEAFF
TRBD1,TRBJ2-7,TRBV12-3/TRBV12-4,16,CTSSLMLGTGSYEQYF
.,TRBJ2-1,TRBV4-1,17,CASSQGVGEGQYNEQFF
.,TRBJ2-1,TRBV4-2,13,CAGSQLNNNEQFF
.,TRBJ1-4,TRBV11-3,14,CANSMTVSGEQLFF
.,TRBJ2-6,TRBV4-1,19,CASSHDVSGIGSGANVLTF
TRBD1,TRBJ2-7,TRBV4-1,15,CVRSQEDRVSYEQYF
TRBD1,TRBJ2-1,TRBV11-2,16,CVSSLTTDRVVNEQFF
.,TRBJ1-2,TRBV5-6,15,CASSIIDRANYGYAF
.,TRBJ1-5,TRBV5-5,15,CASSMAGTVNQPQHF
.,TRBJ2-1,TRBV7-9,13,CASHRDSYDEQIF